The 32 T cell receptor beta chains below all came from one sample that was sequenced in a study of radiation and T cells in renal cell carcinoma. TCRdb's table, derived via immunoSEQ multiplex PCR, lists solely in-frame clones and lacks some. This sample carries about 150,000 clones, approximately 90% of them seen once, and the ten largest clones take 10% to 15%. Time point meaning: blood 2 weeks post-SBRT. The treatment denotes: 15 Gy SBRT to primary tumor, nephrectomy 4 weeks later. The sequencing here drew on blood, taken from a patient whose treatment included radiotherapy and nephrectomy. These receptors all stem from a woman aged 50 to 60 with renal cell carcinoma.

This clone was counted a single time. The V call is TRBV11-2, the J call TRBJ1-2; D ambiguous. V lost 1 base, J lost 5 bases, and 23 bases lay in between. This CDR3 contains 18 residues. Germline V lookup: CDR1 SGHAT, CDR2 FQNNGV. The CDR3 loop is CASSLGAGSGLDGYGYTF. The CDR3 coding sequence is TGTGCCAGCAGCTTAGGTGCGGGGTCCGGGCTCGATGGGTATGGCTACACCTTC.

This clone was found a few times. V gene TRBV19 combines with J gene TRBJ2-1; perhaps TRBD1 as D (7 bases). Germline assignment: CDR1 LNHDA and CDR2 SQIVND (reference sequence). The V end was cut by 3 bases, the J end by 3 bases, with 12 bases between. The CDR3 is 15 residues long. This CDR3 reads CASSMEGAVYNEQFF. CDR3 in DNA: TGTGCCAGTAGTATGGAGGGGGCCGTCTACAATGAGCAGTTCTTC.

V is TRBV6-1 and J is TRBJ1-2, with D hard to call. CDR3 length equals 13 residues. Trimming pared 3 bases from V and 8 bases from J, leaving 13 bases between. Germline CDR1 reads MNHNS; CDR2 reads SASEGT. This CDR3 is CASSDRTDGGYTF. The CDR3 bases are TGTGCCAGCAGTGATAGGACGGACGGGGGCTACACCTTC.

The chain recombines TRBV2 with TRBJ2-2; unclear D gene. This CDR3 has 13 residues. CDR1 is SNHLY and CDR2 is FYNNEI in the germline V gene. The germline V and J ends were trimmed by 5 bases and 1 base, with 5 bases remaining between them. The CDR3 spells CASSTRNTGELFF. CDR3 sequence (DNA): TGTGCCAGCAGTACTCGGAACACCGGGGAGCTGTTTTTT.

This clone showed up just once. The chain recombines TRBV6-6 with TRBJ1-4; D gene unclear. Deletions cut 5 bases from V and 14 bases from J, with 12 bases between. The CDR3 loop spans 11 amino acids. CDR1 and CDR2 (germline): MNHNY, SVGAGI (reference sequence). CDR3 nucleotides: TGTGCCAGCAGTATCGCCGGGCTCCTGTTTTTT. This translates into CASSIAGLLFF.

This chain connects TRBV19 to TRBJ1-1; 7 positions match TRBD1. Germline assignment: CDR1 LNHDA and CDR2 SQIVND (reference sequence). This CDR3 comprises 15 residues. V lost 3 bases and J lost 4; bases outside the gene matches: 8. This CDR3 reads CASSIQGGGRTEAFF. The CDR3 DNA reads TGTGCCAGTAGTATCCAGGGGGGAGGACGCACTGAAGCTTTCTTT.

The V call is TRBV5-4, the J call TRBJ2-5; perhaps D is TRBD1 or TRBD2 (7 bases each). Trimming stripped 4 bases from V and 5 bases from J, with 15 bases between. Germline V CDR1 and CDR2: SGHNT, YYREEE (reference sequence). The CDR3 contains 14 residues. In DNA, the CDR3 is TGTGCCAGCAGCCCAGGGGGACTATTGGAGACCCAGTACTTC. It encodes CASSPGGLLETQYF.

The chain joins TRBV9 to TRBJ1-1, with D possibly matching TRBD1 (5 bases). This CDR3 has 15 amino acids. V was trimmed by 2 bases and J by 1 base, leaving 12 bases between them. Germline CDR1 and CDR2: SGDLS and YYNGEE. The CDR3 loop is CASSVLGTGNTEAFF. The CDR3 coding sequence is TGTGCCAGCAGCGTTCTCGGGACGGGGAACACTGAAGCTTTCTTT.

The V call is TRBV5-1, the J call TRBJ1-2, with TRBD1 matching over 7 bases. The junction had 8 bases not matched to a gene; V was cut back by 4 bases and J by 2 bases. This CDR3 is 15 amino acids long. Per germline, CDR1 SGHRS and CDR2 YFSETQ. The CDR3 spells CASSRNQQGNYGYTF. The DNA of the CDR3 is TGCGCCAGCAGCCGGAACCAACAGGGGAACTATGGCTACACCTTC.

The rearrangement joins TRBV29-1 to TRBJ1-2; 9 positions agree with TRBD1. CDR1 is SQVTM and CDR2 is ANQGSEA in the germline V gene. The CDR3 has 14 amino acids. J gave up 4 bases and V 0 bases, and 3 bases lay outside the gene matches. This chain's CDR3 is CSVEEGQGGYGYTF. As DNA, the CDR3 is TGCAGCGTTGAAGAGGGACAGGGTGGCTATGGCTACACCTTC.

The CDR3 bases are TGTGCCAGCAGCTTAGTGCCACAAGTTGTAATAAAGAACACTGAAGCTTTCTTT. As protein: CASSLVPQVVIKNTEAFF. The chain is built from TRBV7-2 and TRBJ1-1; D gene ambiguous. Germline V gene lookup returns CDR1 SGHTA and CDR2 FQGNSA. Trimming stripped 1 base from V and 1 base from J, with 19 bases between. The CDR3 runs 18 residues.

The rearrangement joins TRBV5-6 to TRBJ1-3; 7 positions agree with TRBD1. The germline CDR1 and CDR2 sequences are SGHDT and YYEEEE. The CDR3 is made up of 16 amino acids. V dropped 4 bases and J dropped 6; count of bases not matched to a gene: 13. The CDR3 region has the DNA TGTGCCAGCAGCATAGGGTGGACAGGTCGTAAAAACACCATATATTTT. Amino acids: CASSIGWTGRKNTIYF.

The chain recombines TRBV5-1 with TRBJ2-5; D gene uncertain. This CDR3 region has 15 residues. Germline values: CDR1 SGHRS, CDR2 YFSETQ. V lost 1 base and J lost 2, with 12 bases in between. CDR3 DNA: TGCGCCAGCAGCTTGATTCCGGTTGGGCAAGAGACCCAGTACTTC. Its protein product is CASSLIPVGQETQYF.

This clone was seen only once. Here the CDR3 reads CASKRDTEAFF. CDR3 nucleotides: TGTGCCAGCAAGAGGGACACTGAAGCTTTCTTT. The chain links TRBV6-1 to TRBJ1-1; no reliable D call. Germline-derived CDR1 and CDR2 are MNHNS and SASEGT. V dropped 7 bases and J dropped 3 bases, with 6 bases sitting between them. The CDR3 is 11 residues long.

This chain uses TRBV6-1 with TRBJ2-1, with D perhaps matching TRBD2 (6 bases). CDR3 length: 15 residues. The germline V gene has CDR1 MNHNS and CDR2 SASEGT. V lost 5 bases to trimming and J lost 8 bases, with 19 bases between them. The CDR3 sequence is CASSPGGWRGYEQFF. CDR3 nucleotide sequence: TGTGCCAGCAGTCCTGGGGGGTGGCGGGGCTATGAGCAGTTCTTC.

This rearrangement joins TRBV5-8 to TRBJ2-4; tentatively, D is TRBD2 (5 bases). The germline CDR1 and CDR2 sequences are SGHTS and YDEGEE. The CDR3 is 11 amino acids. The V end lost 4 bases, the J end lost 7 bases, and 6 bases lay between the germline ends. The CDR3: CASSPGNIQYF. CDR3 nucleotide sequence: TGTGCCAGCAGCCCGGGGAACATTCAGTACTTC.

The CDR3 sequence: CASSLPGVTEAFF. The CDR3 DNA follows: TGTGCCAGCAGCTTACCGGGTGTCACTGAAGCTTTCTTT. This chain uses TRBV11-1 with TRBJ1-1; D is undetermined. CDR3 length equals 13 residues. CDR1 is SGHAT and CDR2 is FQDESV in the germline V gene (reference sequence). V lost 2 bases to trimming and J lost 4 bases, with 8 bases between them.

The chain joins TRBV9 to TRBJ1-1, with unresolved D. CDR1 is SGDLS and CDR2 is YYNGEE in the germline V gene. CDR3 size: 14 residues. The V end lost 2 bases, the J end lost 1 base, and 9 bases lay between the germline ends. The CDR3 DNA is TGTGCCAGCAGCGTCGCACTTAGGAACACTGAAGCTTTCTTT. The encoded protein is CASSVALRNTEAFF.

This chain connects TRBV11-2 to TRBJ1-2; D is unresolved. CDR1 SGHAT and CDR2 FQNNGV come from the germline V gene. The CDR3 runs to 15 residues. V lost 5 bases and J lost 3, with 16 bases in between. CDR3 bases: TGTGCCAGCAGCCCTCGACAAGGTAGTGACTATGGCTACACCTTC. Its translation: CASSPRQGSDYGYTF.

The chain couples TRBV2 to TRBJ2-7; TRBD1 matches 10 bases. V shed 4 bases and J 6 bases; nucleotides not matched to a gene: 3. Germline V lookup: CDR1 SNHLY, CDR2 FYNNEI. The CDR3 has 13 amino acids. The CDR3 nucleotides read TGTGCCAGCAGTGCGGACAGGGGGGGCGAGCAGTACTTC. As protein: CASSADRGGEQYF.

Note on this clone: The same CDR3 arises from other DNA sequences in this sample as well. The chain couples TRBV9 to TRBJ2-1; D possibly corresponds to TRBD2 (6 bases). Germline V CDR1 and CDR2: SGDLS, YYNGEE. This CDR3 comprises 15 residues. Trimming took off 3 bases at V and 4 bases at J, with 14 bases between the two ends. The CDR3, as DNA: TGTGCCAGCAGCGGCTCGGGACTTTCGTACAATGAGCAGTTCTTC. It encodes CASSGSGLSYNEQFF.

The chain carries TRBV9 and TRBJ1-1; D is possibly TRBD1 (6 bases). V lost 4 bases and J lost 3, with 16 bases in between. The CDR3 has 15 amino acids. Germline V gene data show CDR1 as SGDLS and CDR2 as YYNGEE. For the CDR3, the DNA is TGTGCCAGCAGCTCAACAGGGAGTTTGGACACTGAAGCTTTCTTT. It codes for CASSSTGSLDTEAFF.

CDR3 sequence: CASSATGTPDQEQFF. Here the CDR3 DNA reads TGCGCCAGCAGCGCAACCGGGACCCCCGATCAGGAGCAGTTCTTC. The chain combines TRBV5-1 with TRBJ2-1, with D perhaps being TRBD1 or TRBD2 (5 bases each). The V gene lost 4 bases and the J gene lost 10 bases, with 21 bases spanning the gap. In germline, CDR1 is SGHRS, CDR2 YFSETQ. The CDR3 covers 15 residues.

This clone was counted a single time. J is TRBJ2-3 and V is TRBV29-1, with 10 bases fitting TRBD2. The CDR3 has 15 residues. The germline gives CDR1 SQVTM, CDR2 ANQGSEA. The V segment lost 5 bases and the J segment 7 bases; nucleotides outside the gene matches: 12. Written as DNA, the CDR3 is TGCAGCGTTAACTTTAGCGGGGGGAGTAAATATACGCAGTATTTT. Translating gives CSVNFSGGSKYTQYF.

The CDR3 reads CSVVRWGPNYEQYF. The CDR3 coding sequence is TGCAGCGTTGTTCGGTGGGGACCGAACTACGAGCAGTACTTC. The chain has TRBV29-1 and TRBJ2-5; D may match TRBD1 or TRBD2 (5 bases each). The J call could be wrong; TRBJ2-7 is a better fit for the DNA end. The CDR3 loop spans 14 amino acids. CDR1 is SQVTM and CDR2 is ANQGSEA in the germline V gene.

This clone has a handful of counts. J is TRBJ2-1 and V is TRBV25-1; D gene uncertain. Trimming pared 1 base from V and 9 bases from J, leaving 13 bases between. CDR3 length: 14 amino acids. Germline loops: CDR1 MGHDK, CDR2 SYGVNS. CDR3 bases: TGTGCCAGCAGTGAATTATGGGGAAGCCCTGAGCAGTTCTTC. Residues: CASSELWGSPEQFF.

The gene calls are TRBV19 and TRBJ2-3; weak D call: TRBD2 (6 bases). In germline, CDR1 is LNHDA, CDR2 SQIVND (reference sequence). The CDR3 contains 13 residues. V lost 6 bases and J 1 base, leaving 8 bases between the germline ends. In nucleotides, the CDR3 is TGTGCCAGTAGGACGGGGGGCACAGATACGCAGTATTTT. Amino acid sequence: CASRTGGTDTQYF.

This clone occurred once. V and J are TRBV29-1 and TRBJ2-3; 7 bases map to TRBD2. From germline, CDR1 is SQVTM and CDR2 ANQGSEA. Trimming at V came to 8 bases and at J to 3 bases, leaving 14 bases not matched to a gene. The CDR3 extends over 15 amino acids. CDR3 coding DNA: TGCAGCTTCATACCGACGGGGGGACTAACAGATACGCAGTATTTT. Encoded protein: CSFIPTGGLTDTQYF.

The rearrangement joins TRBV30 to TRBJ2-2; D is ambiguous. The CDR3 totals 14 residues. Trimming left V 3 bases short and J 1 base short, with 9 bases between. The germline V gene has CDR1 GTSNPN and CDR2 SVGIG (reference sequence). CDR3 loop: CAWSLTRNTGELFF. The CDR3, as DNA: TGTGCCTGGAGCCTGACACGGAACACCGGGGAGCTGTTTTTT.

V usage is TRBV2 and J usage is TRBJ2-3; no definite D call. The CDR3 sequence is 15 residues long. CDR1 and CDR2 from the germline V gene are SNHLY and FYNNEI. The germline V and J ends were trimmed by 4 bases and 0 bases, with 11 bases remaining between them. The CDR3 DNA sequence: TGTGCCAGCAGTGTCACGGGTCTGAGCACAGATACGCAGTATTTT. The encoded protein is CASSVTGLSTDTQYF.

V usage is TRBV7-9 and J usage is TRBJ2-7, with a tentative D call TRBD1 (6 bases). The germline V and J ends were trimmed by 5 bases and 2 bases, with 13 bases remaining between them. The CDR3 runs 14 residues. Germline CDR1 is SEHNR and CDR2 is FQNEAQ (reference sequence). CDR3: CASSPLDRAYEQYF. The DNA for the CDR3 is TGTGCCAGCAGCCCATTGGACAGAGCCTACGAGCAGTACTTC. Full variable domain (missing parts from reference TRBV7-9 and TRBJ2-7): DTGVSQNPRHKITKRGQNVTFRCDPISEHNRLYWYRQTLGQGPEFLTYFQNEAQLEKSRLLSDRFSAERPKGSFSTLEIQRTEQGDSAMYLCASSPLDRAYEQYFGPGTRLTVT.

The genes are TRBV11-1 and TRBJ2-1; 8 nucleotides agree with TRBD2. The CDR3 sequence is 16 residues long. Looked up from germline, CDR1 is SGHAT and CDR2 is FQDESV (reference sequence). V lost 5 bases to trimming and J lost 5 bases; unmatched junction nucleotides: 11. The CDR3 nucleotides read TGTGCCAGCAGCCTAACTAGCGGTCCCCAGAACAATGAGCAGTTCTTC. Translation gives CASSLTSGPQNNEQFF. Complete variable domain (other parts from reference TRBV11-1 and TRBJ2-1): EAEVAQSPRYKITEKSQAVAFWCDPISGHATLYWYRQILGQGPELLVQFQDESVVDDSQLPKDRFSAERLKGVDSTLKIQPAELGDSAMYLCASSLTSGPQNNEQFFGPGTRLTVL.